The entry below describes one TCR beta chain. Its antigen is unidentified. Generated by immunoSEQ multiplex PCR, the TCRdb table keeps only in-frame clones and is missing some. Counted here are 100,000 to 150,000 clones, 90% to 97% occurring once; the ten biggest clones make up 1.7%. The data were obtained in a study of cytomegalovirus exposure and HLA in healthy donors. Regarding the study as a whole: The finding came from a later analysis; first-cohort TCR clusters tended to co-occur in the 120 or so validation repertoires. Cytomegalovirus association was assigned to around 150 TCR beta chains. Despite most TCR sequences being rare, some public TCRs occurred in many donors.

The CDR3 length is 14 residues. From germline, CDR1 is SGDLS and CDR2 YYNGEE. After removal of 0 bases from V and 9 bases from J, the junction contained 6 bases not matched to a gene. Input material: PBMCs. This TCR derives from a man between 18 and 29 years old in good health and CMV-seronegative. The rearrangement uses TRBV9 and TRBJ2-3, with TRBD2 identical over 8 bases. CDR3 sequence (DNA): TGTGCCAGCAGCGTAGGGGGCGGGAGGAGCACGCAGTATTTT. Translated: CASSVGGGRSTQYF.